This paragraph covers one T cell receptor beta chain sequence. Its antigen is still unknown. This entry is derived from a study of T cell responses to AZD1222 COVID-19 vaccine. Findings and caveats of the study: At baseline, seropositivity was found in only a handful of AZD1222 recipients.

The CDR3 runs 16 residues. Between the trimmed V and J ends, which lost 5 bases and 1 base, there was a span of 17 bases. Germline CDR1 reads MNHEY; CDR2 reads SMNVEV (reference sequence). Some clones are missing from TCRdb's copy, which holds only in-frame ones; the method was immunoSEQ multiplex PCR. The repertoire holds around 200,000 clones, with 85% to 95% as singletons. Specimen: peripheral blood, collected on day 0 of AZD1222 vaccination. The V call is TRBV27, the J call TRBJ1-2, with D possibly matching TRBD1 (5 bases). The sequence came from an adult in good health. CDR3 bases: TGTGCCAGCAGTCCCCCATTGGGGCGCGGTAACTATGGCTACACCTTC. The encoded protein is CASSPPLGRGNYGYTF.